A selection of T cell receptor beta chains follows, all from one sample in a study of Ad26.COV2.S vaccination and SARS-CoV-2 variants. Assay used: immunoSEQ multiplex PCR; TCRdb lists only in-frame clones, some missing. The sample holds 440,000 or so clones, about nine tenths seen once. The sequences come from peripheral blood, collected in a trial of Ad26.COV2.S vaccine versus placebo. The receptor set was obtained from a person between 18 and 65 years old who received the Ad26.COV2.S COVID-19 vaccine or a placebo. The CDR3 runs from the conserved cysteine through the conserved F or W. Each record gives: J gene, V gene, D gene, clone size, CDR3 protein, CDR3 DNA. The D gene is left open where the match is weak. Only some rows state a clone size, as once, few, many or a class for expanded clones.

>TRBJ2-2|TRBV4-1|TRBD2|.
CASSRLAGPGELFF
TGCGCCAGCAGCAGACTAGCGGGACCCGGGGAGCTGTTTTTT
>TRBJ1-2|TRBV4-3|.|.
CASSQDDRSLGGYTF
TGCGCCAGCAGCCAAGATGACAGGTCTCTGGGCGGCTACACCTTC
>TRBJ2-5|TRBV3-1/TRBV3-2|.|.
CASSHYLKGPYQETQYF
TGTGCCAGCAGCCACTACCTCAAGGGACCCTACCAAGAGACCCAGTACTTC
>TRBJ1-1|TRBV12-3/TRBV12-4|.|.
CASSLWVDEAFF
TGTGCCAGCAGTTTATGGGTAGATGAAGCTTTCTTT
>TRBJ2-2|TRBV28|.|.
CASSPGRNTGELFF
TGTGCCAGCAGTCCGGGACGGAACACCGGGGAGCTGTTTTTT
>TRBJ1-1|TRBV28|.|.
CASSSPLGPPEAFF
TGTGCCAGCAGTTCTCCCCTCGGGCCGCCTGAAGCTTTCTTT
>TRBJ2-3|TRBV6-5|.|.
CASRYTGHPTDTQYF
TGTGCCAGCAGATATACCGGACACCCCACAGATACGCAGTATTTT
>TRBJ2-2|TRBV6-1|.|.
CASSERPDTGELFF
TGTGCCAGCAGTGAACGGCCTGACACCGGGGAGCTGTTTTTT
>TRBJ2-7|TRBV13|.|once
CASSFDRTYEQYF
TGTGCCAGCAGCTTTGACAGGACGTACGAGCAGTACTTC
>TRBJ2-1|TRBV5-4|TRBD1|.
CASSLGSDRERDEQFF
TGTGCCAGCAGCTTGGGGTCGGACAGGGAAAGGGATGAGCAGTTCTTC
>TRBJ2-6|TRBV6-1|TRBD1|.
CASSAGQGYSGANVLTF
TGTGCCAGCAGTGCGGGACAGGGATACTCTGGGGCCAACGTCCTGACTTTC
>TRBJ2-5|TRBV28|TRBD2|.
CASSLELADQETQYF
TGTGCCAGCAGTTTAGAGCTAGCGGACCAAGAGACCCAGTACTTC
>TRBJ2-3|TRBV25-1|TRBD2|.
CASSQAGRYDTQYF
TGTGCCAGCAGCCAAGCGGGAAGGTACGATACGCAGTATTTT
>TRBJ1-6|TRBV11-2|TRBD1|.
CASSLVMDRGDSPLHF
TGTGCCAGCAGCTTAGTGATGGACAGGGGGGATTCACCCCTCCACTTT
>TRBJ2-3|TRBV28|TRBD2|.
CASSFPKGLAGADTQYF
TGTGCCAGCAGTTTTCCTAAGGGACTAGCGGGAGCAGATACGCAGTATTTT
>TRBJ2-7|TRBV15|TRBD2|.
CATSWTSGSYEQYF
TGTGCCACCAGCTGGACTAGCGGATCCTACGAGCAGTACTTC
>TRBJ1-6|TRBV6-4|TRBD1|.
CASSDPDRVGNSPLHF
TGTGCCAGCAGTGACCCGGACAGGGTTGGTAATTCACCCCTCCACTTT
>TRBJ2-5|TRBV9|.|.
CASSVGGSKETQYF
TGTGCCAGCAGCGTGGGAGGCAGCAAGGAGACCCAGTACTTC
>TRBJ2-7|TRBV19|TRBD2|.
CASSPGLDEQYF
TGTGCCAGTAGTCCGGGACTAGACGAGCAGTACTTC
>TRBJ2-5|TRBV30|.|.
CAWSPFPKETQYF
TGTGCCTGGAGTCCGTTCCCCAAAGAGACCCAGTACTTC
>TRBJ2-7|TRBV28|.|.
CASKNTPPLYEQYF
TGTGCCAGCAAAAATACTCCCCCCCTCTACGAGCAGTACTTC
>TRBJ2-3|TRBV7-9|.|.
CASSLGGEYTQYF
TGTGCCAGCAGCTTAGGGGGGGAATATACGCAGTATTTT
>TRBJ2-2|TRBV28|.|.
CASYANTGELFF
TGTGCCAGCTACGCGAACACCGGGGAGCTGTTTTTT
>TRBJ1-4|TRBV7-9|TRBD1|.
CASSSTGGIGNEKLFF
TGTGCCAGCAGCTCTACAGGGGGCATCGGTAATGAAAAACTGTTTTTT
>TRBJ2-3|TRBV14|.|.
CASSQEWIPDTQYF
TGTGCCAGCAGCCAAGAGTGGATTCCAGATACGCAGTATTTT
>TRBJ1-2|TRBV30|.|.
CAWNRESFSYGYTF
TGTGCCTGGAACAGGGAATCTTTCAGCTATGGCTACACCTTC
>TRBJ2-7|TRBV7-9|TRBD1|.
CASSFGQGFEQYF
TGTGCCAGCAGCTTCGGACAGGGGTTCGAGCAGTACTTC
>TRBJ1-2|TRBV9|.|once
CASSAGGVYGYTF
TGTGCCAGCAGCGCGGGGGGTGTCTATGGCTACACCTTC
>TRBJ1-5|TRBV6-1|.|once
CASSERHKDQPQHF
TGTGCCAGCAGTGAAAGACACAAAGATCAGCCCCAGCATTTT
>TRBJ1-1|TRBV10-3|.|.
CAISGEGIGTEAFF
TGTGCCATCAGTGGGGAGGGGATTGGCACTGAAGCTTTCTTT
>TRBJ2-1|TRBV6-1|.|.
CASFRAGSVYNEQFF
TGTGCCAGTTTTAGGGCGGGGTCCGTCTACAATGAGCAGTTCTTC
>TRBJ1-6|TRBV30|.|.
CACCAPLHF
TGTGCCTGCTGTGCACCCCTCCACTTT
>TRBJ2-1|TRBV11-2|.|.
CASSLEGWEQYNEQFF
TGTGCCAGCAGCTTAGAAGGGTGGGAACAATACAATGAGCAGTTCTTC
>TRBJ1-4|TRBV15|.|.
CATSRDGGSGEKLFF
TGTGCCACCAGCAGAGACGGCGGTTCGGGCGAAAAACTGTTTTTT
>TRBJ2-7|TRBV7-2|.|once
CASSLEGSGLTYEQYF
TGTGCCAGCAGCTTAGAAGGAAGCGGGCTCACCTACGAGCAGTACTTC
>TRBJ2-1|TRBV7-3|.|.
CASSLEASRMNEQFF
TGTGCCAGCAGCTTAGAAGCGAGTAGAATGAATGAGCAGTTCTTC
>TRBJ1-5|TRBV5-1|TRBD1|.
CASFGQGASQPQHF
TGCGCCAGCTTCGGACAGGGGGCATCTCAGCCCCAGCATTTT
>TRBJ1-5|TRBV19|.|.
CASSISSQPQHF
TGTGCCAGTAGTATTTCTAGTCAGCCCCAGCATTTT
>TRBJ2-7|TRBV10-3|TRBD1|.
CAISRTGGYEQYF
TGTGCCATCAGTCGGACAGGGGGCTACGAGCAGTACTTC
>TRBJ1-1|TRBV14|.|few
CASSLVVNTEAFF
TGTGCCAGCAGCCTGGTCGTGAACACTGAAGCTTTCTTT
>TRBJ2-7|TRBV7-9|TRBD2|.
CASSQDGTSGSSVHEQYF
TGTGCCAGCAGCCAAGACGGGACTAGCGGGTCTTCTGTCCACGAGCAGTACTTC
>TRBJ2-3|TRBV4-3|.|.
CASSQEAADSTDTQYF
TGCGCCAGCAGCCAAGAGGCTGCAGATAGCACAGATACGCAGTATTTT
>TRBJ2-5|TRBV9|TRBD1|.
CASSFGQGGQTQYF
TGTGCCAGCAGCTTCGGACAGGGCGGCCAGACCCAGTACTTC